The entry below describes one T cell receptor beta chain. The time point: blood at routine non-recurrence follow-up after resection. The CDR3 runs 14 residues. The ends were cut back, 5 bases at V and 8 bases at J, with 15 bases in the middle. The germline CDR1 and CDR2 sequences are LNHDA and SQIVND (reference sequence). The data were taken from a study of spatial heterogeneity in lung cancer. TCRdb independently ran MiXCR on the 5' RACE reads; one entry per CDR3 protein. The data show about 110,000 distinct CDR3 sequences, 10% to 11% seen once. The sequence came from a female donor with early-stage non-small cell lung cancer. The specimen was PBMCs, collected at follow-up. The V call is TRBV19, the J call TRBJ1-4; the D gene is possibly TRBD1 (5 bases). This chain's CDR3 is CASSRGTLWEKLFF. The CDR3, as DNA: TGTGCCAGTAGTCGTGGGACCTTATGGGAAAAACTGTTTTTT.